In its sample, the clone carrying this T cell receptor beta chain was seen a few times. Treatment of the sample: oral pan-JAK inhibitor, 5-10 mg twice daily. The CDR3 extends over 14 amino acids. The V segment lost 4 bases and the J segment 6 bases; nucleotides outside the gene matches: 4. Germline V gene data show CDR1 as SNHLY and CDR2 as FYNNEI. The data stem from a study of CD8+ T cells in alopecia areata. The authors extracted RNA and reverse transcribed it into cDNA as the sequencing template. TCRdb's copy holds only in-frame clones and misses some; the assay was immunoSEQ multiplex PCR. The sample records 200,000 or so clones, roughly 64% being singletons.

The material sequenced was CD4+ T cells sorted from blood, taken at week 24, from a patient treated with tofacitinib. The sequence came from a human donor with alopecia areata. This rearrangement joins TRBV2 to TRBJ2-1; 9 bases are a match to TRBD2. The CDR3 region is CASSGGTSSNEQFF. The CDR3 DNA reads TGTGCCAGCAGTGGTGGGACTAGCAGCAATGAGCAGTTCTTC.